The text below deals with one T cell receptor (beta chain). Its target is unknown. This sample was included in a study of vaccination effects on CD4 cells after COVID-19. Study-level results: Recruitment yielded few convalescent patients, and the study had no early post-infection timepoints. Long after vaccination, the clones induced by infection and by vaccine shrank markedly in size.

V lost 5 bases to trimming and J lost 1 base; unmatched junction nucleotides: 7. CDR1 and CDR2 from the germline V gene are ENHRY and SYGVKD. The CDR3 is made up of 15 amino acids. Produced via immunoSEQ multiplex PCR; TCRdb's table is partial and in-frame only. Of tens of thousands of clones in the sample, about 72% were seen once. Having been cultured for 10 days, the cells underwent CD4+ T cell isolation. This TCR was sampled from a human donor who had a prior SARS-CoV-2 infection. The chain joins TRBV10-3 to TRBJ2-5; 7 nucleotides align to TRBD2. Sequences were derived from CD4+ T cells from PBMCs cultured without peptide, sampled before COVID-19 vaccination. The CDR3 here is CAISQHSSGQETQYF. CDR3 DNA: TGTGCCATCAGTCAGCACTCTAGCGGCCAAGAGACCCAGTACTTC.